A single sample gave rise to the 6 T cell receptor beta chains below, sequenced in a study of cytomegalovirus exposure and HLA in healthy donors (dated by TCRdb to the late 2010s). The library came from the immunoSEQ multiplex PCR assay. A mixture of 60 forward primers for TCR Vbeta segments and 13 reverse primers for TCR Jbeta segments was used in the multiplex PCR. In its TCRdb copy, this immuneACCESS table keeps in-frame sequences only and misses some clones. Where compared with another copy, unresolved V genes explain less than half of these, and the others have no known cause. The sample profile shows 98,000 or so clones; almost 80% of them were found once. 5.8% of the sample rests with the top ten. Sequenced sample: PBMCs. Source of these receptors: a man aged 60 to 69 in good health and CMV-seropositive.

The CDR3 loop is CASSQGTGGAGSNQPQHF. The CDR3 DNA reads as TGTGCCAGCAGCCAAGGGACAGGGGGCGCGGGTAGCAATCAGCCCCAGCATTTT. V gene TRBV4-2 combines with J gene TRBJ1-5; the match to TRBD1 covers 11 bases. From germline, CDR1 is LGHNA and CDR2 YNFKEQ. CDR3 length equals 18 residues. Trimming at V came to 1 base and at J to 0 bases, leaving 5 bases not matched to a gene.

Turning to this clone: Additional DNA sequences in this sample encode the identical CDR3. The V call is TRBV7-9, the J call TRBJ1-1; the D is unclear. The CDR3 is made up of 16 amino acids. In germline, CDR1 is SEHNR, CDR2 FQNEAQ (reference sequence). The V end was cut by 0 bases, the J end by 3 bases, with 14 bases between. This CDR3 is CASSLAGNPGDTEAFF. The CDR3 DNA sequence: TGTGCCAGCAGCTTAGCGGGGAATCCCGGGGACACTGAAGCTTTCTTT.

CDR3 nucleotides: TGTGCCAGCAGTCTCCCTTCCTACGAGCAGTACTTC. This encodes CASSLPSYEQYF. The chain recombines TRBV6-5 with TRBJ2-7; D is undetermined. Germline assignment: CDR1 MNHEY and CDR2 SVGAGI. The CDR3 has 12 residues. V dropped 5 bases and J dropped 1 base, with 6 bases sitting between them.

The chain uses TRBV7-2 and TRBJ1-1; TRBD1 aligns across 9 bases. V was pared by 5 bases and J by 6 bases, with 4 bases of the junction left unmatched. CDR3 size: 13 residues. Per the germline V gene, CDR1 is SGHTA and CDR2 is FQGNSA. In DNA form, the CDR3 reads TGTGCCAGCAGCCAATGGACAGGGGCTGAAGCTTTCTTT. Residues: CASSQWTGAEAFF.

The rearrangement links TRBV10-3 to TRBJ2-2, with TRBD2 identical over 7 bases. Germline trimming cut 0 bases from V and 1 base from J; bases unmatched to any gene: 2. The CDR3 loop spans 16 amino acids. Germline V gene lookup returns CDR1 ENHRY and CDR2 SYGVKD. In DNA form, the CDR3 reads TGTGCCATCAGTGAGTCGCAGCGGGGGAACACCGGGGAGCTGTTTTTT. Its translation is CAISESQRGNTGELFF.

The chain joins TRBV27 to TRBJ1-3; no clear D gene. Trimming removed 3 bases at V and 0 bases at J, with 6 bases between. The CDR3 length is 14 residues. Germline V gene sequence: CDR1 MNHEY, CDR2 SMNVEV (reference sequence). The CDR3 region is CASSLRSSGNTIYF. The CDR3 DNA reads TGTGCCAGCAGTTTGAGGTCCTCTGGAAACACCATATATTTT.